The 17 T cell receptor beta chains listed next were all sequenced from one sample in a study of response to subunit inactivated influenza vaccine. TCRdb itself ran the RT-PCR reads through MiXCR, one entry per CDR3 protein. There are some 800,000 distinct CDR3 sequences in the sample; around 20% occur only once, and roughly a tenth lies in the top ten. The sample consisted of PBMCs from blood, taken about 5 days after vaccination. Source of these receptors: a man aged 50-60 years who received an inactivated influenza vaccine.

As concerns this clonotype: One end of the junction does not line up with germline, which may come from a read error. The V call is TRBV9, the J call TRBJ2-1, with D possibly matching TRBD2 (6 bases). The CDR3 totals 15 residues. Germline loops: CDR1 SGDLS, CDR2 YYNGEE. The CDR3 sequence is CASSATSSSYIEQFF. CDR3 coding DNA: TGTGCCAGCAGCGCGACTAGTAGCTCCTACATTGAGCAGTTCTTC.

At least ten counts were recorded for this clonotype. The rearrangement links TRBV4-2 to TRBJ2-7; possibly TRBD2 for D (5 bases). Trimming shortened V by 6 bases and J by 6 bases, and 9 bases separated the two germline ends. Germline CDR1 is LGHNA and CDR2 is YNFKEQ. This CDR3 contains 11 residues. The CDR3 protein is CASSQSGEQYF. CDR3 sequence (DNA): TGTGCCAGCAGTCAAAGCGGCGAGCAGTACTTC.

This sequence joins TRBV10-3 and TRBJ1-2; D possibly corresponds to TRBD1 (5 bases). V was cut by 7 bases and J by 0 bases, with 15 bases left in between. CDR3 length equals 15 residues. CDR1 and CDR2 (germline): ENHRY, SYGVKD. The CDR3 nucleotides are TGTGCCATCAATCCGGGGCGTACCACTAACTATGGCTACACCTTC. This codes for CAINPGRTTNYGYTF.

The V and J genes are TRBV20-1 and TRBJ2-2; D is ambiguous. V lost 1 base and J lost 0, with 9 bases in between. The CDR3 consists of 15 residues. Looked up from germline, CDR1 is DFQATT and CDR2 is SNEGSKA (reference sequence). This chain's CDR3 is CSARGSESNTGELFF. DNA for the CDR3: TGCAGTGCTAGAGGTTCGGAGTCGAACACCGGGGAGCTGTTTTTT.

This clonotype was counted ten times or more. The chain combines TRBV6-4 with TRBJ2-1; 7 nucleotides align to TRBD2. Trimming cost V 8 bases and J 9 bases; bases outside gene matches: 37. The germline CDR1 and CDR2 sequences are MRHNA and SNTAGT. The CDR3 sequence is 22 residues long. As DNA, the CDR3 is TGTGCCAGCTCTAGACTAGGTACAGATCGAATGTTTCTAGCGGCCCGCGGCGGTGAGCAGTTCTTC. It specifies CASSRLGTDRMFLAARGGEQFF.

The CDR3 region has the DNA TGTGCCACCAGCATGGAACAGGGTAACGAGCAGTACTTC. It codes for CATSMEQGNEQYF. This rearrangement joins TRBV15 to TRBJ2-7, with TRBD1 as a possible D gene (6 bases). Germline values: CDR1 LNHNV, CDR2 YYDKDF (reference sequence). This CDR3 contains 13 residues. The V end lost 4 bases, the J end lost 5 bases, and 12 bases lay between the germline ends.

Remarks on this clonotype: Mismatch with germline at one junction end may stem from a read error. The CDR3 is CGARERTGLAKNIQYF. DNA for the CDR3: TGCGGTGCTAGAGAGAGGACAGGACTAGCCAAAAACATTCAGTACTTC. The genes are TRBV20-1 and TRBJ2-4; 7 bases agree with TRBD1. Germline CDR1 reads DFQATT; CDR2 reads SNEGSKA (reference sequence). The CDR3 extends over 16 amino acids.

In this sample, this clonotype turned up a few times. This chain links TRBV30 with TRBJ2-7; D is unclear. The CDR3 has 13 amino acids. V was cut by 3 bases and J by 2 bases, with 11 bases left in between. Germline CDR1 is GTSNPN and CDR2 is SVGIG (reference sequence). In nucleotides, the CDR3 is TGTGCCTGGAGCGCCCGACCGACCTACGAGCAGTACTTC. Protein product: CAWSARPTYEQYF.

This clonotype has only a few counts. The chain carries TRBV7-8 and TRBJ1-5; TRBD1 matches at 7 bases. CDR1 SGHVS and CDR2 FQNEAQ come from the germline V gene. The J segment lost 5 bases and the V segment lost 5 bases, leaving 9 bases of the junction unmatched. This CDR3 region has 15 residues. The CDR3 DNA reads as TGTGCCAGCAGCCGCATGACAGGGTTTGATCAGCCCCAGCATTTT. The encoded protein is CASSRMTGFDQPQHF.

In its sample, this clonotype was seen many times. This rearrangement joins TRBV29-1 to TRBJ2-3, with TRBD2 matching 7 bases. The CDR3 extends over 14 amino acids. Per germline, CDR1 SQVTM and CDR2 ANQGSEA. V shed 6 bases, J shed 4 bases, and the junction held 10 bases outside the gene matches. The chain's CDR3 is CSVGLRGESDTQYF. The CDR3 nucleotides are TGCAGCGTCGGGCTACGGGGGGAATCAGATACGCAGTATTTT.

The V and J genes are TRBV5-1 and TRBJ2-5, with D possibly matching TRBD2 (5 bases). Trimming shortened V by 3 bases and J by 5 bases, and 17 bases separated the two germline ends. Germline lookup yields CDR1 SGHRS and CDR2 YFSETQ. The CDR3 consists of 15 residues. In DNA form, the CDR3 reads TGCGCCAGCAGCTCTCAGACCGAGAGGAGGGAGACCCAGTACTTC. This encodes CASSSQTERRETQYF.

This clonotype has only a few counts. The rearrangement links TRBV20-1 to TRBJ2-5; D possibly corresponds to TRBD2 (7 bases). The CDR3 consists of 16 residues. Looked up from germline, CDR1 is DFQATT and CDR2 is SNEGSKA (reference sequence). Trimming stripped 1 base from V and 3 bases from J, with 18 bases between. The CDR3 loop reads CSARGLRGGIEETQYF. CDR3 in DNA: TGCAGTGCTAGAGGGCTAAGGGGGGGGATAGAAGAGACCCAGTACTTC.

The chain couples TRBV5-1 to TRBJ2-7; 9 bases map to TRBD2. CDR3 length: 15 residues. Germline assignment: CDR1 SGHRS and CDR2 YFSETQ. V trimming: 0 bases; J trimming: 2 bases; junction bases outside the gene matches: 3. This CDR3 is CASSLALAGTYEQYF. The CDR3 DNA follows: TGCGCCAGCAGCTTGGCCCTAGCGGGAACCTACGAGCAGTACTTC.

V is TRBV7-2 and J is TRBJ2-7; unclear D gene. Germline V gene lookup returns CDR1 SGHTA and CDR2 FQGNSA. V was clipped by 8 bases and J by 3 bases, with 14 bases between them. The CDR3 runs to 13 residues. CDR3 in DNA: TGTGCCAGCTCAGAAATTGCCGGCTACGAGCAGTACTTC. Its protein is CASSEIAGYEQYF.

This clonotype was seen only a few times. The rearrangement links TRBV12-3 or TRBV12-4 to TRBJ2-1; 8 nucleotides match TRBD2. The ends lost 2 bases at V and 8 bases at J; junction bases unmatched: 8. The CDR3 totals 15 residues. The CDR3 region is CASSLSSGNGDEQFF. CDR3 in DNA: TGTGCCAGCAGTTTAAGTAGCGGGAACGGGGATGAGCAGTTCTTC.

This clonotype was found once. This chain uses TRBV24-1 with TRBJ2-7; D uncertain. Germline CDR1 is KGHDR and CDR2 is SFDVKD. The V and J ends lost 1 base and 2 bases respectively, with 11 bases between them. The CDR3 extends over 15 amino acids. CDR3 loop: CATSDFLHLAYEQYF. The CDR3 DNA reads as TGTGCCACCAGTGATTTCCTGCATCTGGCCTACGAGCAGTACTTC.

The rearrangement links TRBV5-4 to TRBJ2-1; weak D call: TRBD2 (6 bases). Trimming stripped 1 base from V and 6 bases from J, with 17 bases between. Looked up from germline, CDR1 is SGHNT and CDR2 is YYREEE (reference sequence). This CDR3 contains 16 residues. The CDR3: CASSLLVSGLPNEQFF. In nucleotides, the CDR3 is TGTGCCAGCAGCTTGCTTGTTAGCGGCCTTCCCAATGAGCAGTTCTTC.